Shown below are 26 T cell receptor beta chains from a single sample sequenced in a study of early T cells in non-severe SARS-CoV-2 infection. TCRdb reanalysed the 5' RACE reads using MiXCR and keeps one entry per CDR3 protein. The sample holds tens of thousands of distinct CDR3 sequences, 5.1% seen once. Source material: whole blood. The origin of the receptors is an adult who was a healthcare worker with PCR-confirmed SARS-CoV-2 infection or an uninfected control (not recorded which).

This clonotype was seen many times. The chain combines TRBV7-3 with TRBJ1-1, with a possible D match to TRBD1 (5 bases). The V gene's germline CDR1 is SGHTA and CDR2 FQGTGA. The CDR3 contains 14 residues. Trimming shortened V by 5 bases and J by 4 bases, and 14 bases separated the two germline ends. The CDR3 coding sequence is TGTGCCAGCAGCCCTGAGGGGATCAGCACTGAAGCTTTCTTT. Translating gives CASSPEGISTEAFF.

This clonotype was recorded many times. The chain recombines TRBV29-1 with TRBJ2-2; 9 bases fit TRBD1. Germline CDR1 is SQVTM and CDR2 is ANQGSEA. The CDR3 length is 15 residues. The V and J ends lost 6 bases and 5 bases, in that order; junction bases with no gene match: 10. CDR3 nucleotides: TGCAGCGTAAGAACCTGGACAGGGGTGACCGGGGAGCTGTTTTTT. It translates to CSVRTWTGVTGELFF.

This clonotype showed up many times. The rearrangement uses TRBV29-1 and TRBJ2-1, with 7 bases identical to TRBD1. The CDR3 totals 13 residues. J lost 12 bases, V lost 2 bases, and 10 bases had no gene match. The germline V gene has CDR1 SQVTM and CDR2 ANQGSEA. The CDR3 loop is CSVEKGAGGMQFF. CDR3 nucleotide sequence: TGCAGCGTTGAAAAGGGGGCAGGGGGTATGCAGTTCTTC.

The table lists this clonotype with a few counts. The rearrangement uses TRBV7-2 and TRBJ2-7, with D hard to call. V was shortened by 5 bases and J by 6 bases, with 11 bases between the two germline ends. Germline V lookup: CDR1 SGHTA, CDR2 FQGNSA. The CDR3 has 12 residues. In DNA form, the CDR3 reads TGTGCCAGCAGCCCGCCCCTGGGCGAGCAGTACTTC. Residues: CASSPPLGEQYF.

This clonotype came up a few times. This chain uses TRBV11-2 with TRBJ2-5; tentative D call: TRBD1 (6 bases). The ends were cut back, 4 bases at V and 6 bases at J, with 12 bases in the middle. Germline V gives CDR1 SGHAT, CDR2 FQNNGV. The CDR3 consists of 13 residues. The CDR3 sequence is CASSSRQAKTQYF. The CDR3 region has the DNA TGTGCCAGCAGCTCTAGACAGGCGAAGACCCAGTACTTC.

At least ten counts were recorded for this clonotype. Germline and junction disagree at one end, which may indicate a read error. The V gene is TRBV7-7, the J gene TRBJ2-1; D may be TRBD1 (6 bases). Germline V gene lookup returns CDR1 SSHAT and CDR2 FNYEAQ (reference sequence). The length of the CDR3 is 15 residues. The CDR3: CASSSGASSYNEQFF. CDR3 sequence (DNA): TGTGCTAGCAGCTCAGGGGCGAGCTCCTACAATGAGCAGTTCTTC. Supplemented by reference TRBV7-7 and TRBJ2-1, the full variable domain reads GAGVSQSPRYKVTKRGQDVTLRCDPISSHATLYWYQQALGQGPEFLTYFNYEAQPDKSGLPSDRFSAERPEGSISTLTIQRTEQRDSAMYRCASSSGASSYNEQFFGPGTRLTVL.

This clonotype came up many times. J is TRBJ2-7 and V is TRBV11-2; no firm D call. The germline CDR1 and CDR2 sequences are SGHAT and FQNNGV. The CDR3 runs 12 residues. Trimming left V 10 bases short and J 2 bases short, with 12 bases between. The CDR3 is CAIGRGPYEQYF. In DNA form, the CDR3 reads TGTGCCATCGGAAGAGGACCCTACGAGCAGTACTTC.

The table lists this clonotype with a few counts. The CDR3 DNA sequence: TGTGCCAGCTCACCAGGCATCCAAGAGACCCAGTACTTC. This sequence encodes CASSPGIQETQYF. V and J are TRBV18 and TRBJ2-5; D unresolved. Trimming stripped 2 bases from V and 1 base from J, with 5 bases between. Germline V gene sequence: CDR1 KGHSH, CDR2 LQKENI. The CDR3 totals 13 residues.

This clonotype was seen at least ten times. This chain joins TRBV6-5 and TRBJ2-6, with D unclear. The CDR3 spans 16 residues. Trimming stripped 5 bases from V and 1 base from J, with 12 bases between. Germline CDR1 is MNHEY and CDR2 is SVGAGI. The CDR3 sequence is CASSRDIPSGANVLTF. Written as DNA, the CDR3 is TGTGCCAGCAGTCGCGACATTCCTTCTGGGGCCAACGTCCTGACTTTC.

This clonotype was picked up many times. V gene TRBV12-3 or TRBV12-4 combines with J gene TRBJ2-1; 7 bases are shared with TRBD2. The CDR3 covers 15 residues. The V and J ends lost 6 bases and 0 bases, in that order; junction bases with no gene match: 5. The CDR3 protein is CASSERGSSYNEQFF. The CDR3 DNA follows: TGTGCCAGCAGCGAGCGGGGAAGCTCCTACAATGAGCAGTTCTTC.

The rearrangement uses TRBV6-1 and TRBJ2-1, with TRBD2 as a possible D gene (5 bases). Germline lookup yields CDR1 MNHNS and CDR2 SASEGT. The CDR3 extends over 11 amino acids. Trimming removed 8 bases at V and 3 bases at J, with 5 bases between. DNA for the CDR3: TGTGCCAGCGGGAGCTACAATGAGCAGTTCTTC. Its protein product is CASGSYNEQFF.

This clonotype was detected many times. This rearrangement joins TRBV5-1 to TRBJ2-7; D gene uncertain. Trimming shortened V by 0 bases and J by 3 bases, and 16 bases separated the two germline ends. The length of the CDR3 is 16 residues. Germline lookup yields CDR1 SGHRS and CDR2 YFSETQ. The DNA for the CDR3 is TGCGCCAGCAGCTTGGCCGGGTCTAAGGGAATCTACGAGCAGTACTTC. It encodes CASSLAGSKGIYEQYF. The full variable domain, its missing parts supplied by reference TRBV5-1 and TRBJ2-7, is KAGVTQTPRYLIKTRGQQVTLSCSPISGHRSVSWYQQTPGQGLQFLFEYFSETQRNKGNFPGRFSGRQFSNSRSEMNVSTLELGDSALYLCASSLAGSKGIYEQYFGPGTRLTVT.

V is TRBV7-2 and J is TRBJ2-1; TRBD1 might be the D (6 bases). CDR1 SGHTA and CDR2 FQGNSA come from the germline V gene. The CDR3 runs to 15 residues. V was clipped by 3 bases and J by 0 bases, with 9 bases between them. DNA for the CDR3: TGTGCCAGCAGCTTTACAGGGAGCTCCTACAATGAGCAGTTCTTC. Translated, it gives CASSFTGSSYNEQFF.

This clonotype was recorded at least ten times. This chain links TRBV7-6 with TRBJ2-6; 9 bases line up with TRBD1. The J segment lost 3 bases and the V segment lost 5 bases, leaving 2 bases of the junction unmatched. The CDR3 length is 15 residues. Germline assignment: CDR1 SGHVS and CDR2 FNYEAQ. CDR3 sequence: CASSRQGGGANVLTF. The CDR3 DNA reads TGTGCCAGCAGCCGACAGGGGGGTGGGGCCAACGTCCTGACTTTC.

In DNA form, the CDR3 reads TGTGCCAGCAGCCCACCCCAACGGACAGGATACTTATTCTTC. Its protein product is CASSPPQRTGYLFF. This chain connects TRBV11-2 to TRBJ2-1, with 7 bases fitting TRBD1. This CDR3 comprises 14 residues. The junction had 17 bases not matched to a gene; V was cut back by 5 bases and J by 16 bases. Germline CDR1 reads SGHAT; CDR2 reads FQNNGV.

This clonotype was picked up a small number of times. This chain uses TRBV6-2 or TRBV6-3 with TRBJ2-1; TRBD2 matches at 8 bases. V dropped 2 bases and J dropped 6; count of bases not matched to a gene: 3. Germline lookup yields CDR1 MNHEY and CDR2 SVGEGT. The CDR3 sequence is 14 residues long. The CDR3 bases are TGTGCCAGCAGTTACGACGGGAGGGTCAATGAGCAGTTCTTC. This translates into CASSYDGRVNEQFF.

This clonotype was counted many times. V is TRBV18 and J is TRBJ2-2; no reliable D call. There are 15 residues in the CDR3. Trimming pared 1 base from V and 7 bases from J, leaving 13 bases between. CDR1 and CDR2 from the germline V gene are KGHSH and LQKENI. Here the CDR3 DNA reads TGTGCCAGCTCACCACGCCATTGGAGTAGCGGGGAGCTGTTTTTT. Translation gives CASSPRHWSSGELFF.

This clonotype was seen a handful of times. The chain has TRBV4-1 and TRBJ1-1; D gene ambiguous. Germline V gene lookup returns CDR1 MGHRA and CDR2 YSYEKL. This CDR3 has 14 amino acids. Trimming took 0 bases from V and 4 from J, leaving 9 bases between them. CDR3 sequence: CASSQEGRSTEAFF. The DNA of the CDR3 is TGCGCCAGCAGCCAAGAAGGGAGGAGCACTGAAGCTTTCTTT.

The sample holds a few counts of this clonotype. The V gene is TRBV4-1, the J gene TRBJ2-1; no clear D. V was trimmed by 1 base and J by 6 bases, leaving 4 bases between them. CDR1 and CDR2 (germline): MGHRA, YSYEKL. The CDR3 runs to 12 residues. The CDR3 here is CASSQGGNEQFF. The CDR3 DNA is TGCGCCAGCAGCCAAGGTGGCAATGAGCAGTTCTTC.

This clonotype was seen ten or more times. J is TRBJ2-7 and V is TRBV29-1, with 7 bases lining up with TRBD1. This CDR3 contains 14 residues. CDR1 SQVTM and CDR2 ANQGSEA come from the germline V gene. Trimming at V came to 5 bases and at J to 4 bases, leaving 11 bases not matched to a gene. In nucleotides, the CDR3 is TGCAGCGTTCCCACAGGGGCCAATGCTTACGAGCAGTACTTC. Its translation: CSVPTGANAYEQYF.

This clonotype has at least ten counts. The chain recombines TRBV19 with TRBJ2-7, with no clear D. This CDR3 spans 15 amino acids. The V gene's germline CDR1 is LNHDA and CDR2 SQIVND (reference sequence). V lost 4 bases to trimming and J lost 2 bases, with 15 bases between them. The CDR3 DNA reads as TGTGCCAGTAGTAGTGACCGATTTACGACCTACGAGCAGTACTTC. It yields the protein CASSSDRFTTYEQYF.

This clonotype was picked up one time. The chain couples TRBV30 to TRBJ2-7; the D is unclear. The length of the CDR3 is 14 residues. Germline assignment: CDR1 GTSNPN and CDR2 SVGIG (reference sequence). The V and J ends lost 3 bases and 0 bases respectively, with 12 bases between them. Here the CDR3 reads CAWSSAGASYEQYF. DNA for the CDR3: TGTGCCTGGAGCTCAGCAGGAGCCTCCTACGAGCAGTACTTC.

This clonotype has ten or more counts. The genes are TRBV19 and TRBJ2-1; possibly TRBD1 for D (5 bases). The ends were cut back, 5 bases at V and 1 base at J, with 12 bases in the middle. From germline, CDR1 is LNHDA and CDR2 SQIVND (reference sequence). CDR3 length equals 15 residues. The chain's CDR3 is CASSVQGVSYNEQFF. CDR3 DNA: TGTGCCAGTAGTGTCCAGGGTGTATCCTACAATGAGCAGTTCTTC.

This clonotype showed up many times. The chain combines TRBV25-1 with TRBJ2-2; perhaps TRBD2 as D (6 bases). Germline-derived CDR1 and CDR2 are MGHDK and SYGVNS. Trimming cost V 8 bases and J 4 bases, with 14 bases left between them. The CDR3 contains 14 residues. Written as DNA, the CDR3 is TGTGCCAGCGCGTTGGGGGGTGGCACCGGGGAGCTGTTTTTT. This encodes CASALGGGTGELFF.

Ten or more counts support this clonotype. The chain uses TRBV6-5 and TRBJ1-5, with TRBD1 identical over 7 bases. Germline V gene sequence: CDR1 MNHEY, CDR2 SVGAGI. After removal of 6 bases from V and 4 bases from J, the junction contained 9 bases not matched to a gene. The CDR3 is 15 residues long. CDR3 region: CASSQGTVGNQPQHF. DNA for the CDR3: TGTGCCAGCAGCCAAGGGACAGTAGGGAATCAGCCCCAGCATTTT.

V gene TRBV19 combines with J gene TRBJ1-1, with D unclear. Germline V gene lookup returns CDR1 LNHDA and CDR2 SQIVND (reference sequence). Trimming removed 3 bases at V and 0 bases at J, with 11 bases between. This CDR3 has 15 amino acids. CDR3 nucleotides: TGTGCCAGTAGTATTCTGCCAGGCATGAACACTGAAGCTTTCTTT. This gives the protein CASSILPGMNTEAFF.